Shown below are 9 T cell receptor beta chains from a single sample sequenced in a study of radiotherapy plus CTLA-4 blockade in lung cancer. The repertoire was sequenced with immunoSEQ multiplex PCR; TCRdb's copy has only in-frame clones and lacks some. The table includes under 55,000 clones, approximately 78% detected once. The input for sequencing was peripheral blood, taken from a patient treated with radiotherapy plus ipilimumab. The source of these receptors is a human donor with non-small cell lung cancer who had stable disease on radiotherapy plus ipilimumab.

The V call is TRBV7-2, the J call TRBJ1-3; 7 positions agree with TRBD1. The junction had 7 bases not matched to a gene; V was cut back by 4 bases and J by 4 bases. CDR1 and CDR2 (germline): SGHTA, FQGNSA. The CDR3 is made up of 15 amino acids. In nucleotides, the CDR3 is TGTGCCAGCAGCTATTCCGGGACAGAGGGAAACACCATATATTTT. This gives the protein CASSYSGTEGNTIYF.

This clone was picked up one time. The chain is built from TRBV7-2 and TRBJ2-7, with D maybe TRBD1 (7 bases). The CDR3 runs 15 residues. Trimming removed 5 bases from V and 2 bases from J, with 16 bases in between. The germline gives CDR1 SGHTA, CDR2 FQGNSA. Here the CDR3 DNA reads TGTGCCAGCAGCCCAGGGGGGACGGCGACCTACGAGCAGTACTTC. Protein: CASSPGGTATYEQYF.

This chain connects TRBV6-1 to TRBJ2-3; 14 nucleotides agree with TRBD2. The CDR3 extends over 15 amino acids. J lost 5 bases, V lost 4 bases, and 2 bases had no gene match. Germline assignment: CDR1 MNHNS and CDR2 SASEGT. The CDR3 here is CASSGLAGGGDTQYF. CDR3 DNA: TGTGCCAGCAGTGGACTAGCGGGAGGGGGAGATACGCAGTATTTT.

The gene calls are TRBV7-9 and TRBJ2-7, with D possibly matching TRBD2 (7 bases). V lost 4 bases, J lost 1 base, and 14 bases lay in between. Germline CDR1 reads SEHNR; CDR2 reads FQNEAQ (reference sequence). This CDR3 spans 15 amino acids. CDR3 DNA sequence: TGTGCCAGCAGCTATGGGAGGGGGGGATCCTACGAGCAGTACTTC. The encoded protein is CASSYGRGGSYEQYF.

This clone was observed once. J is TRBJ2-1 and V is TRBV7-9; D is undetermined. Germline loops: CDR1 SEHNR, CDR2 FQNEAQ (reference sequence). The length of the CDR3 is 12 residues. Between the trimmed V and J ends, which lost 1 base and 9 bases, there was a span of 7 bases. The DNA of the CDR3 is TGTGCCAGCAGCTTAGGGGCTGGTGAGCAGTTCTTC. Its protein is CASSLGAGEQFF. Full variable domain (outside the CDR3, taken from reference TRBV7-9 and TRBJ2-1): DTGVSQNPRHKITKRGQNVTFRCDPISEHNRLYWYRQTLGQGPEFLTYFQNEAQLEKSRLLSDRFSAERPKGSFSTLEIQRTEQGDSAMYLCASSLGAGEQFFGPGTRLTVL.

This clone has more than one count but fewer than ten. The chain uses TRBV28 and TRBJ1-1; a possible D gene is TRBD1 (5 bases). V gave up 6 bases and J gave up 6 bases, with 23 bases separating them. From germline, CDR1 is MDHEN and CDR2 SYDVKM. The CDR3 runs to 16 residues. The CDR3 DNA reads TGTGCCAGCAGCCATTCTAGTGGGGCGCGGAGTTCTGAAGCTTTCTTT. This translates into CASSHSSGARSSEAFF.

The genes are TRBV7-2 and TRBJ1-2, with D unclear. The germline V gene encodes CDR1 SGHTA and CDR2 FQGNSA. V shed 5 bases and J shed 0 bases, with 13 bases lying between them. The CDR3 contains 15 residues. The CDR3 is CASSEVRHANYGYTF. Written as DNA, the CDR3 is TGTGCCAGCAGCGAAGTGCGTCATGCTAACTATGGCTACACCTTC.

The rearrangement uses TRBV6-1 and TRBJ2-3; 7 bases match TRBD2. The ends lost 3 bases at V and 2 bases at J; junction bases unmatched: 11. Germline V gene lookup returns CDR1 MNHNS and CDR2 SASEGT. This CDR3 has 17 residues. The CDR3, as DNA: TGTGCCAGCAGTGATGGAATGTGGGAGGGCCTCACAGATACGCAGTATTTT. It specifies CASSDGMWEGLTDTQYF.

The rearrangement joins TRBV5-1 to TRBJ2-1, with TRBD2 identical over 12 bases. Losses at the gene ends were 4 bases for V and 2 bases for J; bases not matched to a gene: 4. Germline V gives CDR1 SGHRS, CDR2 YFSETQ. This CDR3 is built from 16 residues. CDR3 residues: CASSDTSGRTYNEQFF. In nucleotides, the CDR3 is TGCGCCAGCAGCGACACTAGCGGGAGGACCTACAATGAGCAGTTCTTC.